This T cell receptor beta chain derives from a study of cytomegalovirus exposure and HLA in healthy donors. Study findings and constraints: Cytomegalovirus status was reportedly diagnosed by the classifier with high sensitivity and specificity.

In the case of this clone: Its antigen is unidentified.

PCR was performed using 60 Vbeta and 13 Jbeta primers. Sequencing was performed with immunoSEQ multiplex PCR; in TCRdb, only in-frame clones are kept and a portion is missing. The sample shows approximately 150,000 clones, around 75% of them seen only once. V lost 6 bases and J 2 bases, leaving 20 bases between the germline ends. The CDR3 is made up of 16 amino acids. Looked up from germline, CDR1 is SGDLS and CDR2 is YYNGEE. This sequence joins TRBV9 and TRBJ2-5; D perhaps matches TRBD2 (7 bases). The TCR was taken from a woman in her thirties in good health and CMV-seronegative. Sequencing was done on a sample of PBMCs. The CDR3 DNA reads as TGTGCCAGCAACAAGGGAGGGCAGGGGAGACAAGAGACCCAGTACTTC. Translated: CASNKGGQGRQETQYF.